The sequence of this TCR beta chain was determined in a study of T cells in Graves' hyperthyroidism and ophthalmopathy. Ophthalmopathy patients showed a Clinical Activity Score of at least 3, NOSPECS grade of at least 4 and duration under 3 months. A patient was excluded if there was uncontrolled infection, other autoimmune disease, pregnancy or lactation. Clinical symptoms, serum thyroxine and TRAb, thyroid ultrasound and orbital computed tomography together formed the diagnostic basis. The PBMCs were taken from about 9.7 ml of fresh peripheral blood. RNA transcripts gave rise to amplified TCR beta CDR3 regions. Using the HTBI primer set, a first-round RT-PCR was run on the TCR CDR3. MiXCR, run by TCRdb on the multiplex PCR reads, gives a single entry per CDR3 protein. The profile covers some 580,000 distinct CDR3 sequences, with around 16% appearing a single time and 2.5% to 4% taken by the ten largest.

This clonotype was found many times. The V segment lost 3 bases and the J segment 1 base; nucleotides outside the gene matches: 6. This CDR3 comprises 15 residues. This receptor was taken from a middle-aged woman with Graves' ophthalmopathy. The sample comprised blood. V is TRBV12-3 or TRBV12-4 and J is TRBJ2-7; TRBD1 matches at 7 bases. The CDR3 loop is CASSFGQVGSYEQYF. CDR3 nucleotides: TGTGCCAGCAGTTTCGGACAGGTTGGGTCCTACGAGCAGTACTTC.